These 32 T cell receptor beta chains originate from one sample sequenced in a study of T cells in Graves' hyperthyroidism and ophthalmopathy. Amplification yielded TCR beta CDR3 regions, with RNA transcripts as the source. The HTBI primer set served for first-round RT-PCR of the TCR CDR3. TCRdb re-called the multiplex PCR reads through MiXCR, storing one row per CDR3 protein. The table shows 500,000 to 550,000 distinct CDR3 sequences, with around 20% occurring only once. Sequenced: blood. All receptors derive from a man younger than 30 with Graves' hyperthyroidism.

This clonotype was recorded at least ten times. CDR3: CASSSLVVQPQHF. In DNA, the CDR3 is TGTGCCAGCAGCTCACTCGTGGTTCAGCCCCAGCATTTT. The rearrangement links TRBV7-8 to TRBJ1-5; D uncertain. CDR3 size: 13 residues. The V and J ends lost 4 bases and 6 bases respectively, with 10 bases between them. In germline, CDR1 is SGHVS, CDR2 FQNEAQ.

This clonotype occurred many times. The chain has TRBV11-2 and TRBJ1-2; 10 nucleotides agree with TRBD1. The CDR3 spans 13 residues. The V segment lost 5 bases and the J segment 7 bases; nucleotides outside the gene matches: 4. The germline V gene encodes CDR1 SGHAT and CDR2 FQNNGV. The CDR3 spells CASSPDRGLGYTF. Written as DNA, the CDR3 is TGTGCCAGCAGCCCCGACAGGGGGCTTGGCTACACCTTC.

The CDR3 here is CSVEFSPPSAGELFF. For the CDR3, the DNA is TGCAGCGTTGAATTTAGCCCACCATCTGCCGGGGAGCTGTTTTTT. This chain joins TRBV29-1 and TRBJ2-2, with no clear D. With 2 bases removed from V and 6 bases from J, the gap between germline ends came to 16 bases. The CDR3 totals 15 residues. In germline, CDR1 is SQVTM, CDR2 ANQGSEA.

This clonotype was recorded at least ten times. The chain has TRBV9 and TRBJ2-7; 8 nucleotides line up with TRBD1. This CDR3 region has 15 residues. From germline, CDR1 is SGDLS and CDR2 YYNGEE. After removal of 4 bases from V and 2 bases from J, the junction contained 8 bases not matched to a gene. The chain's CDR3 is CASSLGQGQPYEQYF. The CDR3, as DNA: TGTGCCAGCAGCCTAGGACAGGGTCAACCCTACGAGCAGTACTTC.

This clonotype was counted between two and nine times. The chain couples TRBV20-1 to TRBJ1-6, with D maybe TRBD1 (5 bases). Trimming removed 0 bases at V and 6 bases at J, with 12 bases between. In germline, CDR1 is DFQATT, CDR2 SNEGSKA (reference sequence). The CDR3 loop spans 15 amino acids. CDR3: CSARDLGQGNSPLHF. CDR3 in DNA: TGCAGTGCTAGAGATCTCGGGCAGGGTAATTCACCCCTCCACTTT.

In this sample, this clonotype turned up a few times. This sequence joins TRBV20-1 and TRBJ2-2; maybe TRBD1 (6 bases). Trimming removed 6 bases from V and 4 bases from J, with 15 bases in between. Germline V lookup: CDR1 DFQATT, CDR2 SNEGSKA (reference sequence). The CDR3 is made up of 14 amino acids. The CDR3 here is CSATRDTATGELFF. CDR3 coding DNA: TGCAGTGCCACTCGGGACACCGCCACCGGGGAGCTGTTTTTT.

This clonotype was counted between two and nine times. The rearrangement joins TRBV10-2 to TRBJ2-7, with TRBD2 matching over 11 bases. V lost 8 bases and J lost 0; bases outside the gene matches: 6. In germline, CDR1 is WSHSY, CDR2 SAAADI. The CDR3 extends over 15 amino acids. The CDR3 coding sequence is TGCGCCAGCCTACCTAGCGGGGGGACCTCCTACGAGCAGTACTTC. Amino acids: CASLPSGGTSYEQYF.

The J gene is TRBJ1-2, the V gene TRBV20-1, with 8 bases fitting TRBD1. The CDR3 consists of 14 residues. The germline CDR1 and CDR2 sequences are DFQATT and SNEGSKA (reference sequence). CDR3: CRFPGQASNYGYTF. CDR3 sequence (DNA): TGCAGATTTCCGGGACAGGCTTCTAACTATGGCTACACCTTC.

This clonotype was detected a few times. The chain employs TRBV6-1 and TRBJ2-5; maybe TRBD1 (5 bases). V lost 7 bases and J lost 4, with 13 bases in between. The CDR3 totals 13 residues. Germline V gene lookup returns CDR1 MNHNS and CDR2 SASEGT. In DNA, the CDR3 is TGTGCCAGCACTCCAGGGTTAGGAGAGACCCAGTACTTC. It yields the protein CASTPGLGETQYF.

This clonotype was counted many times. J is TRBJ2-2 and V is TRBV11-3; possibly TRBD1 for D (6 bases). CDR1 and CDR2 from the germline V gene are SGHNT and YENEEA. The length of the CDR3 is 14 residues. V lost 8 bases, J lost 6 bases, and 16 bases lay in between. CDR3 amino acids: CASLDRPGPGELFF. The DNA of the CDR3 is TGTGCCAGCCTCGACAGGCCCGGTCCCGGGGAGCTGTTTTTT.

The chain has TRBV20-1 and TRBJ1-1; 10 nucleotides align to TRBD1. CDR3 size: 12 residues. CDR1 DFQATT and CDR2 SNEGSKA come from the germline V gene (reference sequence). V shed 6 bases and J 7 bases; nucleotides not matched to a gene: 5. CDR3: CSALTGGVEAFF. The CDR3 DNA reads as TGCAGTGCACTGACAGGGGGCGTTGAAGCTTTCTTT.

At least ten counts were recorded for this clonotype. The chain joins TRBV7-2 to TRBJ1-5; no clear D gene. Trimming left V 5 bases short and J 4 bases short, with 12 bases between. Germline CDR1 SGHTA, CDR2 FQGNSA. The length of the CDR3 is 14 residues. CDR3 region: CASSPDRRNQPQHF. The CDR3, as DNA: TGTGCCAGCAGCCCAGACCGAAGGAATCAGCCCCAGCATTTT.

The chain couples TRBV5-1 to TRBJ2-7; unclear D gene. The CDR3 extends over 11 amino acids. The germline V gene encodes CDR1 SGHRS and CDR2 YFSETQ. Between the trimmed V and J ends, which lost 3 bases and 6 bases, there was a span of 7 bases. CDR3 region: CASSSDSEQYF. The DNA of the CDR3 is TGCGCCAGCAGCTCCGACTCCGAGCAGTACTTC.

This clonotype appeared many times. V and J are TRBV12-3 or TRBV12-4 and TRBJ1-6; maybe TRBD1 (6 bases). Trimming removed 5 bases from V and 9 bases from J, with 8 bases in between. The length of the CDR3 is 12 residues. The CDR3 nucleotides are TGTGCCAGCAGTGCACAGGGTTCACCCCTCCACTTT. It encodes CASSAQGSPLHF.

This clonotype showed up many times. This rearrangement joins TRBV7-9 to TRBJ1-1; D gene unclear. Between the trimmed V and J ends, which lost 3 bases and 4 bases, there was a span of 12 bases. There are 14 residues in the CDR3. Germline CDR1 reads SEHNR; CDR2 reads FQNEAQ (reference sequence). The CDR3 region is CASSFAAGLTEAFF. In DNA form, the CDR3 reads TGTGCCAGCAGCTTTGCCGCAGGACTCACTGAAGCTTTCTTT.

This clonotype was counted at least ten times. The CDR3 nucleotides are TGTGCCAGCTCACGGTCCAGGGGATCCTACGAGCAGTACTTC. Its translation is CASSRSRGSYEQYF. The chain links TRBV18 to TRBJ2-7, with D possibly being TRBD1 (6 bases). Between the trimmed V and J ends, which lost 4 bases and 1 base, there was a span of 11 bases. The germline V gene has CDR1 KGHSH and CDR2 LQKENI. CDR3 length: 14 residues.

This clonotype was counted ten times or more. V usage is TRBV12-3 or TRBV12-4 and J usage is TRBJ2-2; a possible D gene is TRBD1 (6 bases). The CDR3 is made up of 13 amino acids. The V and J ends lost 5 bases and 6 bases respectively, with 10 bases between them. The CDR3: CASSTDSPGELFF. DNA of the CDR3: TGTGCCAGCAGTACGGACAGCCCCGGGGAGCTGTTTTTT.

Ten or more counts support this clonotype. The CDR3 sequence is CASSSTGGRQPQHF. As DNA, the CDR3 is TGTGCCAGCAGTTCGACAGGGGGAAGGCAGCCCCAGCATTTT. The V and J genes are TRBV12-3 or TRBV12-4 and TRBJ1-5; 9 positions match TRBD1. The CDR3 covers 14 residues. Losses at the gene ends were 4 bases for V and 7 bases for J; bases not matched to a gene: 5.

The chain recombines TRBV28 with TRBJ1-2; 7 nucleotides line up with TRBD1. V lost 3 bases, J lost 8 bases, and 9 bases stayed unmatched. This CDR3 contains 14 residues. The germline V gene has CDR1 MDHEN and CDR2 SYDVKM. This CDR3 is CASSFSDRERGYTF. In nucleotides, the CDR3 is TGTGCCAGCAGTTTTTCCGACAGGGAGAGGGGCTACACCTTC.

This clonotype has a count of ten or more. The rearrangement links TRBV9 to TRBJ2-7; 7 bases line up with TRBD1. CDR1 is SGDLS, CDR2 YYNGEE, per germline. V dropped 2 bases and J dropped 6; count of bases not matched to a gene: 5. This CDR3 contains 13 residues. The CDR3 reads CASSVGRGSEQYF. The CDR3 DNA is TGTGCCAGCAGCGTGGGCAGGGGGAGCGAGCAGTACTTC. Based on the CDR3 plus reference TRBV9 and TRBJ2-7, the full variable domain is DSGVTQTPKHLITATGQRVTLRCSPRSGDLSVYWYQQSLDQGLQFLIQYYNGEERAKGNILERFSAQQFPDLHSELNLSSLELGDSALYFCASSVGRGSEQYFGPGTRLTVT.

This clonotype has a handful of counts. The V gene is TRBV3-1, the J gene TRBJ1-3; possible D gene TRBD1, 6 bases. V dropped 0 bases and J dropped 4 bases, with 10 bases sitting between them. CDR1 and CDR2 from the germline V gene are LGHDT and YNNKEL (reference sequence). The CDR3 covers 15 residues. CDR3 coding DNA: TGTGCCAGCAGCCAAGATCAGGGGCTCGGAAACACCATATATTTT. Translated: CASSQDQGLGNTIYF.

This clonotype appeared many times. This chain connects TRBV12-3 or TRBV12-4 to TRBJ1-1; the D gene is possibly TRBD1 (6 bases). This CDR3 spans 15 amino acids. Trimming stripped 5 bases from V and 7 bases from J, with 20 bases between. The CDR3 region is CASSRPEQGEREAFF. The CDR3 coding sequence is TGTGCCAGCAGTCGACCCGAACAGGGCGAACGTGAAGCTTTCTTT.

This clonotype came up many times. The genes are TRBV12-3 or TRBV12-4 and TRBJ1-1; no clear D gene. The CDR3 is made up of 15 amino acids. Trimming pared 5 bases from V and 3 bases from J, leaving 16 bases between. CDR3 region: CASSIPDLGDTEAFF. DNA for the CDR3: TGTGCCAGCAGTATACCCGATCTGGGTGACACTGAAGCTTTCTTT.

The sample holds many counts of this clonotype. The gene calls are TRBV3-1 and TRBJ2-7; possible D gene TRBD1, 6 bases. There are 14 residues in the CDR3. Trimming took off 1 base at V and 2 bases at J, with 9 bases between the two ends. Germline lookup yields CDR1 LGHDT and CDR2 YNNKEL (reference sequence). CDR3 sequence (DNA): TGTGCCAGCAGCCAAGTGGGGGCTGCCTACGAGCAGTACTTC. Protein product: CASSQVGAAYEQYF.

This clonotype was recorded at least ten times. The chain carries TRBV19 and TRBJ2-4, with TRBD2 as a possible D gene (7 bases). From germline, CDR1 is LNHDA and CDR2 SQIVND (reference sequence). This CDR3 has 13 residues. V was clipped by 8 bases and J by 6 bases, with 14 bases between them. CDR3 in amino acids: CASWEGVGNIQYF. The DNA for the CDR3 is TGTGCCAGTTGGGAGGGGGTTGGAAACATTCAGTACTTC.

The chain links TRBV29-1 to TRBJ2-2; TRBD2 aligns across 8 bases. Per germline, CDR1 SQVTM and CDR2 ANQGSEA. This CDR3 contains 14 residues. The J segment lost 1 base and the V segment lost 7 bases, leaving 5 bases of the junction unmatched. The CDR3, as DNA: TGCAGCGGCCGGGGGGGGCTGAACACCGGGGAGCTGTTTTTT. Encoded protein: CSGRGGLNTGELFF.

This clonotype was counted ten times or more. This rearrangement joins TRBV6-1 to TRBJ1-2, with D possibly matching TRBD1 (5 bases). The CDR3 is made up of 15 amino acids. Germline V gene data show CDR1 as MNHNS and CDR2 as SASEGT. Trimming stripped 6 bases from V and 6 bases from J, with 20 bases between. This chain's CDR3 is CASRLRGGLTHGYTF. DNA of the CDR3: TGTGCCAGCAGACTTCGGGGCGGACTTACTCATGGCTACACCTTC.

This clonotype was seen at least ten times. This chain joins TRBV19 and TRBJ1-1; TRBD1 agrees at 7 bases. V dropped 4 bases and J dropped 7; count of bases not matched to a gene: 9. Germline CDR1 is LNHDA and CDR2 is SQIVND (reference sequence). This CDR3 is 14 amino acids long. CDR3 coding DNA: TGTGCCAGTAGTAAATACCAGGGGGAAGGTGAAGCTTTCTTT. As protein: CASSKYQGEGEAFF. Full variable domain (outside the CDR3, taken from reference TRBV19 and TRBJ1-1): DGGITQSPKYLFRKEGQNVTLSCEQNLNHDAMYWYRQDPGQGLRLIYYSQIVNDFQKGDIAEGYSVSREKKESFPLTVTSAQKNPTAFYLCASSKYQGEGEAFFGQGTRLTVV.

This clonotype has a count of ten or more. The V gene is TRBV28, the J gene TRBJ2-7, with D possibly matching TRBD2 (6 bases). Trimming cost V 7 bases and J 5 bases, with 18 bases left between them. The germline V gene has CDR1 MDHEN and CDR2 SYDVKM. The CDR3 covers 14 residues. This CDR3 is CASNPTGGRDEQYF. Here the CDR3 DNA reads TGTGCCAGCAACCCGACCGGGGGAAGGGACGAGCAGTACTTC.

The V and J genes are TRBV6-1 and TRBJ1-5; D is possibly TRBD1 (6 bases). The germline gives CDR1 MNHNS, CDR2 SASEGT. V shed 7 bases and J shed 7 bases, with 26 bases lying between them. The CDR3 spans 17 residues. CDR3 sequence (DNA): TGTGCCAGCAAGGAGGCAAGGGGGAGGATAGCAACCCAGCCCCAGCATTTT. The encoded protein is CASKEARGRIATQPQHF.

The chain couples TRBV4-1 to TRBJ1-1; tentatively, D is TRBD1 (5 bases). The CDR3 covers 16 residues. The V gene lost 4 bases and the J gene lost 4 bases, with 19 bases spanning the gap. CDR1 is MGHRA and CDR2 is YSYEKL in the germline V gene. For the CDR3, the DNA is TGCGCCAGCAGCCTACCCGTGGGAGGGACGGTCACTGAAGCTTTCTTT. It codes for CASSLPVGGTVTEAFF.

The chain carries TRBV7-8 and TRBJ1-3; possibly TRBD1 for D (5 bases). Germline values: CDR1 SGHVS, CDR2 FQNEAQ. V was pared by 8 bases and J by 0 bases, with 17 bases between. This CDR3 is built from 16 residues. This CDR3 reads CASGPHRIPSGNTIYF. The DNA for the CDR3 is TGTGCCAGCGGCCCTCACAGGATCCCCTCTGGAAACACCATATATTTT.